Listed here is a single T cell receptor beta chain. Its specificity is not known. The source of the sample is a study of blood T cells in healthy people across ages. A sample-barcoded 5' primer and a J-beta primer mix were used in a second PCR of roughly 7 to 12 cycles. The template-switch adaptor, which had 12 random nucleotides, put a tag on each cDNA molecule. TCRdb passed the 5' RACE reads through MiXCR, listing each CDR3 protein once. The sample consists of 550,000 to 750,000 distinct CDR3 sequences, approximately 21% of them appearing once. V gave up 4 bases and J gave up 0 bases; unmatched junction bases: 3. Germline CDR1 and CDR2: SQVTM and ANQGSEA. CDR3 size: 14 residues. Regarding the study as a whole: A greater number of naive CD4+ cells and higher diversity distinguished long-lived donors from aged donors. Older age coincided with a roughly linear decline in TCR beta diversity per million T cells.

This chain uses TRBV29-1 with TRBJ2-1; 7 nucleotides line up with TRBD2. The sequenced sample consisted of blood. This receptor was obtained from a man between 65 and 85 years old in good health. CDR3 sequence: CSVGGGNSYNEQFF. The CDR3 DNA sequence: TGCAGCGTTGGGGGGGGTAACTCCTACAATGAGCAGTTCTTC.